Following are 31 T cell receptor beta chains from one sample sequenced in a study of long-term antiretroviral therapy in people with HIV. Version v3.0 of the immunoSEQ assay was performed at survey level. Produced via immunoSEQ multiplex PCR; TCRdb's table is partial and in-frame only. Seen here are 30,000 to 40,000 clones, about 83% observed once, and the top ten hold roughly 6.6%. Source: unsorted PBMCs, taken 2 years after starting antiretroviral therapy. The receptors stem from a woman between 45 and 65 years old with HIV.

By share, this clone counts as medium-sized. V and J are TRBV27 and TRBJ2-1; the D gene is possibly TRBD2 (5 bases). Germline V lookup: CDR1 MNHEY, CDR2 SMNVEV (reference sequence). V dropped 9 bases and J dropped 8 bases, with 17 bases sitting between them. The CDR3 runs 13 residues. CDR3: CASGPTRGDEQFF. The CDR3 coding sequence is TGTGCCAGTGGCCCTACTAGAGGCGATGAGCAGTTCTTC.

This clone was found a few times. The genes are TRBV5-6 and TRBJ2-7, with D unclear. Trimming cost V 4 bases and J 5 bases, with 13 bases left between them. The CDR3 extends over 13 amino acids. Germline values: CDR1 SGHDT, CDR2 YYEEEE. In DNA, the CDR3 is TGTGCCAGCAGCCTATTCCGAGGCGACGAGCAGTACTTC. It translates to CASSLFRGDEQYF.

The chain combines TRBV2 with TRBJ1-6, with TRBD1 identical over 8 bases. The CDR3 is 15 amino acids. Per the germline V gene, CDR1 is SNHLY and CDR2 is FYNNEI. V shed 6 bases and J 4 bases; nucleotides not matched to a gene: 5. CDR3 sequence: CASSERTGYNSPLHF. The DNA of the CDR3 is TGTGCCAGCAGCGAAAGGACAGGGTATAATTCACCCCTCCACTTT.

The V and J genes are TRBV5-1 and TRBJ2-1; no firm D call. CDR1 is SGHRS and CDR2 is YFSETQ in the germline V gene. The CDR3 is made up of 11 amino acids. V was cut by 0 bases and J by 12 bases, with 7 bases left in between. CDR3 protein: CASSLEVTQFF. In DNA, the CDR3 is TGCGCCAGCAGCTTGGAGGTAACGCAGTTCTTC.

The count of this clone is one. This CDR3 reads CASSSQGASNTGELFF. DNA for the CDR3: TGCGCCAGCAGCTCACAGGGGGCTTCGAACACCGGGGAGCTGTTTTTT. This chain links TRBV5-1 with TRBJ2-2; TRBD1 aligns across 9 bases. The CDR3 runs 16 residues. Trimming cost V 3 bases and J 0 bases; bases outside gene matches: 3. The germline V gene has CDR1 SGHRS and CDR2 YFSETQ. The variable domain in full, with the rest retrieved from reference TRBV5-1 and TRBJ2-2, is KAGVTQTPRYLIKTRGQQVTLSCSPISGHRSVSWYQQTPGQGLQFLFEYFSETQRNKGNFPGRFSGRQFSNSRSEMNVSTLELGDSALYLCASSSQGASNTGELFFGEGSRLTVL.

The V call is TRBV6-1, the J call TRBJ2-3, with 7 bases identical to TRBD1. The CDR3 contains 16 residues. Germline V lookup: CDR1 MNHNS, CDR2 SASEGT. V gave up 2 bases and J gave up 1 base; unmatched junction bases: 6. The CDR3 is CASSERRGRGTDTQYF. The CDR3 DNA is TGTGCCAGCAGTGAAAGAAGGGGGCGAGGCACAGATACGCAGTATTTT.

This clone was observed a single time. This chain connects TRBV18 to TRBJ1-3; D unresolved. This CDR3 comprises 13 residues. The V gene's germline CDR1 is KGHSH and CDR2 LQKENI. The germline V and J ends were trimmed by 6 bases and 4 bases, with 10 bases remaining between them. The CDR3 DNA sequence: TGTGCCAGCTCCTCGGCGGACGGAAACACCATATATTTT. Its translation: CASSSADGNTIYF.

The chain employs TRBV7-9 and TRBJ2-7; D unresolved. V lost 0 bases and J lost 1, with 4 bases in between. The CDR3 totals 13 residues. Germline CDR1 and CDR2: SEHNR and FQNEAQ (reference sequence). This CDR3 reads CASSLAASYEQYV. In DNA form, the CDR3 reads TGTGCCAGCAGCTTAGCTGCTTCCTACGAGCAGTACGTC.

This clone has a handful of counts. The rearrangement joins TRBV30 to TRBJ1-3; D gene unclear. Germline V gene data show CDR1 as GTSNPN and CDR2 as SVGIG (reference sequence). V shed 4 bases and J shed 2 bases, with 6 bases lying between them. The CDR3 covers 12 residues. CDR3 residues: CAWKMPGNTIYF. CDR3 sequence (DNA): TGTGCCTGGAAGATGCCTGGAAACACCATATATTTT.

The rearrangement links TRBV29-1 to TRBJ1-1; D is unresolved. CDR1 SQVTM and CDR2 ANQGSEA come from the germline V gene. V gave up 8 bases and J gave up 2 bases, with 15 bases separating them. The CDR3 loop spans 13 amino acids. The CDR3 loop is CSSLRPDNTEAFF. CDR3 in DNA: TGCAGCTCACTCCGACCGGATAACACTGAAGCTTTCTTT.

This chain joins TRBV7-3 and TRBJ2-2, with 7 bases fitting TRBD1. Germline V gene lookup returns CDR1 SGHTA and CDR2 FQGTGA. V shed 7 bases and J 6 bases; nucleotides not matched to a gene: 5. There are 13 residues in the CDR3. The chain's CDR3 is CASTDRVPGELFF. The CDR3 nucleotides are TGTGCCAGCACCGACAGGGTCCCCGGGGAGCTGTTTTTT.

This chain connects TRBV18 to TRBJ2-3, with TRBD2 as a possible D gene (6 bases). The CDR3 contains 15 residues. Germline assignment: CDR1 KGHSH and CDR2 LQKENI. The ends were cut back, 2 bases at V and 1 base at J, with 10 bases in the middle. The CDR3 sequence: CASSPVSGGTDTQYF. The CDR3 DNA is TGTGCCAGCTCACCAGTTAGCGGTGGCACAGATACGCAGTATTTT.

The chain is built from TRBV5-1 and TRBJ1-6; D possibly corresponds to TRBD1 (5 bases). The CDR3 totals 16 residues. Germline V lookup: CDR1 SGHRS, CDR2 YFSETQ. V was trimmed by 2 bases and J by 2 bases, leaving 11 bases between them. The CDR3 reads CASSFGDVAYNSPLHF. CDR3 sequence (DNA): TGCGCCAGCAGCTTTGGGGACGTCGCCTATAATTCACCCCTCCACTTT.

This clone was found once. The CDR3 DNA sequence: TGTGCCAGTAGTCCCCAGAAGGTAGGGTCATTCCTTGAGCCGCAAAATTCACCCCTCCACTTT. Its translation: CASSPQKVGSFLEPQNSPLHF. The V call is TRBV19, the J call TRBJ1-6, with D hard to call. The CDR3 spans 21 residues. Trimming cost V 5 bases and J 7 bases, with 33 bases left between them. Germline V lookup: CDR1 LNHDA, CDR2 SQIVND (reference sequence).

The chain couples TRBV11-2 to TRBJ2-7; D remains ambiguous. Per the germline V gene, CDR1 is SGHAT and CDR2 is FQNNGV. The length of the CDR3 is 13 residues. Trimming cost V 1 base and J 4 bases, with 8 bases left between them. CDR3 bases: TGTGCCAGCAGCTTAGCCTGGGGTTACGAGCAGTACGTC. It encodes CASSLAWGYEQYV.

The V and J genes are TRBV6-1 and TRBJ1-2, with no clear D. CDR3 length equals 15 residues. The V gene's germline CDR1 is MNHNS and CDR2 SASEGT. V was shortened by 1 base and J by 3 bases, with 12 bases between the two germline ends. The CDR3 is CASSEVRDLDYGYTF. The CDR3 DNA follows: TGTGCCAGCAGTGAAGTGAGGGATCTAGACTATGGCTACACCTTC.

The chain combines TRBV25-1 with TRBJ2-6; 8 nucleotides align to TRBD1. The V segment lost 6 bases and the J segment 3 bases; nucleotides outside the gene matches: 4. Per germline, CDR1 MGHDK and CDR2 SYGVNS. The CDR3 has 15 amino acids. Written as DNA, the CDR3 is TGTGCCAGCAGCCACGGACAGGGTGGGGCCAACGTCCTGACTTTC. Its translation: CASSHGQGGANVLTF.

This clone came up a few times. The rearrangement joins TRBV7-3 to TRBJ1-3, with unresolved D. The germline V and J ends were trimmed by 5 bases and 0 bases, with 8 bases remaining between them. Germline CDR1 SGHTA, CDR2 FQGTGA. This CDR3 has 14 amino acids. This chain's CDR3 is CASSPSPSGNTIYF. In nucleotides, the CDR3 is TGTGCCAGCAGCCCTAGTCCCTCTGGAAACACCATATATTTT.

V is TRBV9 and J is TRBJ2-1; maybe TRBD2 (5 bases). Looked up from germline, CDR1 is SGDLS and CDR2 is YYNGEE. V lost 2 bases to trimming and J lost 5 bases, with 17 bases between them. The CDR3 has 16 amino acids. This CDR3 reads CASSVSTTSPDNEQFF. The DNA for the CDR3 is TGTGCCAGCAGCGTTTCGACTACATCCCCAGACAATGAGCAGTTCTTC.

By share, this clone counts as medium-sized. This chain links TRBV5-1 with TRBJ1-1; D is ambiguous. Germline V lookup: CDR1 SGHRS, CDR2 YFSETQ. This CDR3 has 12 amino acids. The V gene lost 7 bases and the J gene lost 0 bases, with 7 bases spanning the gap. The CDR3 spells CASRRMNTEAFF. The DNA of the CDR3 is TGCGCCAGCCGGCGAATGAACACTGAAGCTTTCTTT.

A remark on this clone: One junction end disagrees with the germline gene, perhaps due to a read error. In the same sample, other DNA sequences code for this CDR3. CDR3 in amino acids: CASSLSSGGAGYEQYF. As DNA, the CDR3 is TGTGCCAGTAGCTTATCTAGCGGGGGGGCAGGTTACGAGCAGTACTTC. This sequence joins TRBV11-2 and TRBJ2-7, with 12 bases identical to TRBD2. The length of the CDR3 is 16 residues. The V gene's germline CDR1 is SGHAT and CDR2 FQNNGV.

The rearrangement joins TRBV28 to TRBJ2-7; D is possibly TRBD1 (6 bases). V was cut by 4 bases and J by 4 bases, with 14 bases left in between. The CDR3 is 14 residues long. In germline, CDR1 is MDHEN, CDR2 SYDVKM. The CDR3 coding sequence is TGTGCCAGCAGTTCGACCGGGACAAGATACGAGCAGTACTTC. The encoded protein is CASSSTGTRYEQYF.

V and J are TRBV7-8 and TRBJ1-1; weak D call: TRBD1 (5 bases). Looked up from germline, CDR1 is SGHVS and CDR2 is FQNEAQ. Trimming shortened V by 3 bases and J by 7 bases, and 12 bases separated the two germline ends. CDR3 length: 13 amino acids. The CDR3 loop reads CASSFGGDHEAFF. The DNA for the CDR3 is TGTGCCAGCAGCTTCGGGGGAGACCATGAAGCTTTCTTT.

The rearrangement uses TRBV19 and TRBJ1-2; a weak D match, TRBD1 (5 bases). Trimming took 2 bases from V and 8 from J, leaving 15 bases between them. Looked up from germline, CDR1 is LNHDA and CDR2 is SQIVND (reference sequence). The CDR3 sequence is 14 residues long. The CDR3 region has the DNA TGTGCCAGTAGTATAACCTTGAGGGGTGGAGGCTACACCTTC. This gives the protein CASSITLRGGGYTF. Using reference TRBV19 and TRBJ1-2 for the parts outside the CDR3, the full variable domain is DGGITQSPKYLFRKEGQNVTLSCEQNLNHDAMYWYRQDPGQGLRLIYYSQIVNDFQKGDIAEGYSVSREKKESFPLTVTSAQKNPTAFYLCASSITLRGGGYTFGSGTRLTVV.

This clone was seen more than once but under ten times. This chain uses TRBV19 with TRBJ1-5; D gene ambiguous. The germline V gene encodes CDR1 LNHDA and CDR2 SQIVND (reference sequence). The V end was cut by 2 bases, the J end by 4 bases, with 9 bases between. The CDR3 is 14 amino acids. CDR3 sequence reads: CASSIPRQNQPQHF. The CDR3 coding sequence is TGTGCCAGTAGTATACCGCGGCAAAATCAGCCCCAGCATTTT.

The CDR3 DNA follows: TGTGCCAGCGGCGAACAGGGTGACGCTGGAAACACCATATATTTT. This encodes CASGEQGDAGNTIYF. This chain links TRBV6-5 with TRBJ1-3, with D possibly TRBD1 on 6 matching bases. Germline CDR1 MNHEY, CDR2 SVGAGI. V lost 8 bases and J lost 2, with 16 bases in between. There are 15 residues in the CDR3.

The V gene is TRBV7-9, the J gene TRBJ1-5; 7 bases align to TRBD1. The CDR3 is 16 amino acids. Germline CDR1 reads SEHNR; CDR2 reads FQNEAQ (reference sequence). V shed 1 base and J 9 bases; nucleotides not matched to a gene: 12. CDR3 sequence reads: CASSLGHDRAPGPQHF. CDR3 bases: TGTGCCAGCAGCTTAGGGCATGACAGGGCCCCGGGGCCCCAGCATTTT.

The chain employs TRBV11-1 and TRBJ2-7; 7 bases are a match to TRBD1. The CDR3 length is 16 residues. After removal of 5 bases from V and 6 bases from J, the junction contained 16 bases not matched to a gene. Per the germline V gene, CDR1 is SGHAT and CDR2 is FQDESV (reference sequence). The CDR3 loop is CASSLRVGLGGSEQYF. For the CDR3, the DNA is TGTGCCAGCAGCCTCCGCGTCGGGTTAGGGGGCAGCGAGCAGTACTTC.

The CDR3 DNA follows: TGTGCCAGCAGCGTAGCGGGGAGCACAGATACGCAGTATTTT. Amino acids: CASSVAGSTDTQYF. The chain carries TRBV9 and TRBJ2-3; D is possibly TRBD2 (5 bases). The CDR3 is made up of 14 amino acids. Germline CDR1 reads SGDLS; CDR2 reads YYNGEE. Trimming took off 0 bases at V and 0 bases at J, with 5 bases between the two ends.

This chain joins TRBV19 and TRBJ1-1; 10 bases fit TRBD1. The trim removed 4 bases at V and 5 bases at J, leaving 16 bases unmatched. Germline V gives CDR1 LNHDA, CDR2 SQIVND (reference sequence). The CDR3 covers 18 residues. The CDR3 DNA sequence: TGTGCCAGTAGTAGAAGGGGACAGGGGCAACTCCTTAGGACTGAAGCTTTCTTT. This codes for CASSRRGQGQLLRTEAFF.

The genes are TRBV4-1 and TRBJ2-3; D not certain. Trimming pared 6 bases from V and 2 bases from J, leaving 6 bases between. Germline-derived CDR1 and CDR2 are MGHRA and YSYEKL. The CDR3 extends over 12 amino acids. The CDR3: CASSPNTDTQYF. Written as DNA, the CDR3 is TGCGCCAGCAGTCCTAACACAGATACGCAGTATTTT.